These T cell receptor beta chains were read from a single sample in a study of blood T cells in healthy people across ages. One entry per CDR3 protein results from TCRdb running MiXCR on the 5' RACE reads. There are around 800,000 distinct CDR3 sequences in the sample; less than 80% occur only once, and 25% to 30% lies in the top ten. Sample: blood. These receptors came from a man aged 30 to 39 in good health. Both conserved end residues are part of each CDR3. The D gene is left open where the match is weak. Not every row has a clone size; where given, it reads once, few, many or a size class.

D	J	size	V	CDR3	DNA
.	TRBJ2-5	.	TRBV29-1	CSVERGRMEYF	TGCAGCGTTGAAAGGGGTCGGATGGAGTACTTC
.	TRBJ2-2	once	TRBV29-1	CSGRQYMGGELFF	TGCAGCGGAAGACAGTATATGGGCGGGGAGCTGTTTTTT
.	TRBJ2-7	once	TRBV2	CASSPLRAGFGEQYF	TGTGCCAGCAGCCCCTTGAGGGCAGGGTTCGGCGAGCAGTACTTC
.	TRBJ2-1	.	TRBV20-1	CSARGGLYNEQFF	TGCAGTGCTAGGGGGGGCCTTTACAATGAGCAGTTCTTC
TRBD1	TRBJ1-1	.	TRBV4-3	CASSQRTGTGRRVEAFF	TGCGCCAGCAGCCAACGGACCGGGACAGGGAGGCGGGTTGAAGCTTTCTTT
TRBD1	TRBJ1-2	.	TRBV29-1	CSVEGIPRKGGGDYGYTF	TGCAGCGTTGAGGGGATTCCGCGGAAGGGAGGGGGCGACTATGGCTACACCTTC
TRBD2	TRBJ2-7	.	TRBV4-2	CASSQLSGGVIYEQYF	TGTGCCAGCAGCCAACTAAGCGGGGGGGTTATCTACGAGCAGTACTTC
.	TRBJ2-7	.	TRBV9	CASSGGADYYEQYF	TGTGCCAGCAGCGGCGGGGCAGACTACTACGAGCAGTACTTC
TRBD1	TRBJ1-2	few	TRBV3-1	CASSQNSGGLSYTF	TGTGCCAGCAGCCAAAATTCAGGGGGGTTGAGCTACACCTTC
.	TRBJ2-5	.	TRBV3-1	CASSQFSRGQETQYF	TGTGCCAGCAGCCAATTTAGCAGGGGACAAGAGACCCAGTACTTC
.	TRBJ2-3	.	TRBV9	CASSVGSQAETDTQYF	TGTGCCAGCAGCGTAGGATCGCAGGCGGAGACAGATACGCAGTATTTT
.	TRBJ1-1	.	TRBV3-1	CASSQGRPTQAFF	TGTGCCAGCAGCCAAGGTCGCCCAACCCAAGCTTTCTTT
.	TRBJ2-1	few	TRBV10-3	CATHRATPYNEQFF	TGTGCCACCCACAGGGCAACCCCATACAATGAGCAGTTCTTC
.	TRBJ1-6	once	TRBV4-3	CASSQDSYSPLHF	TGCGCCAGCAGCCAAGACAGTTATTCACCCCTCCACTTT
TRBD2	TRBJ2-1	.	TRBV9	CASSVARTSVNEQFF	TGTGCCAGCAGCGTAGCTCGGACTAGCGTCAATGAGCAGTTCTTC
.	TRBJ2-5	.	TRBV15	CATSRDAQQETQYF	TGTGCCACCAGCAGAGATGCCCAGCAAGAGACCCAGTACTTC
TRBD1	TRBJ1-6	.	TRBV12-3/TRBV12-4	CASTTGTGEDSPLHF	TGTGCCAGCACCACCGGGACAGGGGAGGATTCACCCCTCCACTTT
.	TRBJ2-5	.	TRBV29-1	CSAPDGYQETQYF	TGCAGCGCTCCTGACGGGTACCAAGAGACCCAGTACTTC
.	TRBJ1-5	few	TRBV4-2	CASSQFLGSNQPQHF	TGTGCCAGCAGCCAATTCCTCGGGAGCAATCAGCCCCAGCATTTT
TRBD1	TRBJ1-2	.	TRBV5-8	CASSSLDRGYGYTF	TGTGCCAGCAGCTCCCTGGACAGGGGCTATGGCTACACCTTC
.	TRBJ2-7	few	TRBV6-6	CASSYKAGVSYEQYF	TGTGCCAGCAGTTACAAGGCAGGGGTTTCCTACGAGCAGTACTTC
TRBD2	TRBJ2-7	.	TRBV27	CASSWAGGPREQYF	TGTGCCAGCAGTTGGGCGGGGGGCCCTCGCGAGCAGTACTTC
TRBD2	TRBJ2-3	few	TRBV9	CASSVVGGGATDTQYF	TGTGCCAGCAGCGTAGTAGGCGGGGGGGCTACAGATACGCAGTATTTT
TRBD2	TRBJ2-1	few	TRBV9	CASSATSGVTLGSYNEQFF	TGTGCCAGCAGCGCAACTAGCGGGGTAACCCTAGGCTCCTACAATGAGCAGTTCTTC
.	TRBJ2-4	.	TRBV21-1	CASSLPKGPLAKNIQYF	TGTGCCAGCAGCTTACCCAAGGGGCCCTTAGCCAAAAACATTCAGTACTTC
TRBD2	TRBJ2-4	.	TRBV5-1	CASSLGDFGGAEEQYF	TGCGCCAGCAGCTTGGGCGATTTCGGGGGGGCCGAAGAGCAGTACTTC
TRBD2	TRBJ2-1	.	TRBV20-1	CSARENSGGTYNEQFF	TGCAGTGCTAGGGAAAATAGCGGGGGAACCTACAATGAGCAGTTCTTC
.	TRBJ2-5	once	TRBV6-5	CASSSSRLGGETQYF	TGTGCCAGCAGTTCTTCACGGCTGGGGGGAGAGACCCAGTACTTC
.	TRBJ1-6	.	TRBV20-1	CSAIDGSSYNSPLHF	TGCAGTGCTATCGACGGTAGCTCCTATAATTCACCCCTCCACTTT
.	TRBJ2-5	.	TRBV20-1	CSARSTIETQYF	TGCAGTGCTAGAAGTACGATCGAGACCCAGTACTTC
TRBD2	TRBJ2-7	.	TRBV3-1	CASSQVEAGGPPEQYF	TGCGCCAGCAGCCAAGTGGAAGCGGGGGGCCCTCCCGAGCAGTACTTC
.	TRBJ1-6	.	TRBV7-9	CASSDDLSLSPLHF	TGTGCCAGCAGCGATGACCTCTCCCTCTCACCCCTCCACTTT
.	TRBJ2-2	few	TRBV9	CASSSSGFTGELFF	TGTGCCAGCAGTTCCTCAGGATTCACCGGGGAGCTGTTTTTT
.	TRBJ2-2	.	TRBV5-8	CASSLRGAGGGELFF	TGTGCCAGCAGCTTGAGGGGGGCAGGCGGCGGGGAGCTGTTTTTT
TRBD1	TRBJ2-5	.	TRBV29-1	CSVVQGALGTQYF	TGCAGCGTTGTCCAGGGGGCCCTCGGGACCCAGTACTTC
.	TRBJ2-7	.	TRBV20-1	CSARGGTAYYEQYF	TGCAGTGCTAGAGGGGGGACGGCTTACTACGAGCAGTACTTC
.	TRBJ2-1	.	TRBV11-2	CASRRIQGRNEQFF	TGTGCCAGCAGACGAATACAGGGGAGGAATGAGCAGTTCTTC
.	TRBJ2-2	.	TRBV20-1	CSAGDVDTGELFF	TGCAGTGCTGGGGACGTGGACACCGGGGAGCTGTTTTTT
.	TRBJ1-3	.	TRBV7-2	CASRPEGISGNTIYF	TGTGCCAGCAGACCTGAGGGGATCTCTGGAAACACCATATATTTT
.	TRBJ2-1	.	TRBV6-5	CASRQVGTWFF	TGTGCCAGCAGACAAGTGGGGACGTGGTTCTTC
.	TRBJ2-3	.	TRBV12-3/TRBV12-4	CASSRDPTGDTQYF	TGTGCCAGCAGTCGGGACCCTACGGGAGATACGCAGTATTTT
.	TRBJ1-5	few	TRBV20-1	CSARDPQLLNQPQHF	TGCAGTGCTAGAGATCCCCAGCTCTTGAATCAGCCCCAGCATTTT
.	TRBJ1-1	.	TRBV9	CASSVAGVGTEAFF	TGTGCCAGCAGCGTAGCCGGGGTGGGAACTGAAGCTTTCTTT
TRBD2	TRBJ2-1	.	TRBV18	CASWSGGANYNEQFF	TGTGCCAGCTGGAGCGGGGGGGCCAACTACAATGAGCAGTTCTTC
TRBD1	TRBJ2-7	.	TRBV5-8	CASSLDRATYYEQYF	TGTGCCAGCAGCTTAGACAGGGCGACCTACTACGAGCAGTACTTC
TRBD1	TRBJ2-7	.	TRBV15	CATSVRQGSYEQYF	TGTGCCACCAGCGTACGACAGGGTTCCTACGAGCAGTACTTC
TRBD2	TRBJ2-1	.	TRBV4-3	CASSVRLAGSEQFF	TGCGCCAGCAGCGTCCGACTAGCGGGGAGTGAGCAGTTCTTC
.	TRBJ2-7	.	TRBV20-1	CSAPVGTEPYEQYF	TGCAGTGCCCCCGTCGGGACTGAGCCCTACGAGCAGTACTTC
.	TRBJ2-5	few	TRBV7-2	CASSSDYLPKTQYF	TGTGCCAGCAGTTCGGACTACCTCCCAAAGACCCAGTACTTC
.	TRBJ2-7	once	TRBV7-2	CASSLTTYSGAQQYF	TGCGCCAGCAGCTTAACCACTTATTCAGGGGCTCAGCAGTACTTC
.	TRBJ1-2	.	TRBV2	CASLSTAMGGYTF	TGTGCCAGTCTATCTACGGCGATGGGGGGCTACACCTTC
TRBD1	TRBJ2-1	.	TRBV5-5	CASTPTPGQVLDNEQFF	TGTGCCAGCACCCCGACACCGGGACAGGTCTTGGACAATGAGCAGTTCTTC
TRBD1	TRBJ2-1	.	TRBV29-1	CSADRGGEQFF	TGCAGCGCCGACAGGGGCGGTGAGCAGTTCTTC